The TCR beta chain under discussion was sequenced for a study of shared clonotypes between healthy human individuals. Germline V CDR1 and CDR2: SGHNT, YENEEA. Trimming pared 5 bases from V and 5 bases from J, leaving 12 bases between. The CDR3 has 13 residues. Using immunoSEQ multiplex PCR, the repertoire was profiled, and TCRdb retains in-frame clones only, with some absent. The repertoire holds some 980,000 clones, 60% to 85% seen once, with approximately 1.5% in the top ten. This clonotype was obtained from a young man in good health. Sequenced input: memory CD4+ T cells sorted from blood. This sample's subset: CD45RA-negative fraction. The chain uses TRBV11-3 and TRBJ2-5; no definite D call. As DNA, the CDR3 is TGTGCCAGCAGCCTCGGGCCGCAGGAGACCCAGTACTTC. It specifies CASSLGPQETQYF.